These 20 T cell receptor beta chains originate from one sample sequenced in a study of T cells in localized non-small cell lung cancer. Assay: immunoSEQ multiplex PCR; the TCRdb copy retains only in-frame clones and omits some. The sample records around 140,000 clones, more than 80% being singletons. The starting material was peripheral blood, obtained before any cancer treatment. These receptors were collected from a female donor at least 60 years old with stage I lung adenocarcinoma.

The V and J genes are TRBV11-2 and TRBJ1-1; no clear D. Looked up from germline, CDR1 is SGHAT and CDR2 is FQNNGV. CDR3 length: 13 amino acids. V lost 6 bases and J lost 2, with 10 bases in between. This CDR3 reads CASRPQINTEAFF. Written as DNA, the CDR3 is TGTGCCAGCAGGCCCCAGATTAACACTGAAGCTTTCTTT. The entire variable domain, with the rest obtained from reference TRBV11-2 and TRBJ1-1, is as follows: EAGVAQSPRYKIIEKRQSVAFWCNPISGHATLYWYQQILGQGPKLLIQFQNNGVVDDSQLPKDRFSAERLKGVDSTLKIQPAKLEDSAVYLCASRPQINTEAFFGQGTRLTVV.

The chain links TRBV12-1 to TRBJ2-7; TRBD1, the table's D call, was not compared with the DNA. TRBV12-1 is termed a pseudogene. The CDR3 loop spans 14 amino acids. The CDR3 DNA reads as TGTGCCAGCAGCTTCCCAGGGGGCAGGTACGAGCAGTACTTC. Protein: CASSFPGGRYEQYF.

This clone has a single count. The chain employs TRBV9 and TRBJ2-5; 11 bases are shared with TRBD2. CDR1 and CDR2 (germline): SGDLS, YYNGEE. J was trimmed by 1 base and V by 3 bases; bases with no gene match: 5. This CDR3 is built from 16 residues. The CDR3 DNA follows: TGTGCCAGCAGCGGAACTAGCGGGAGTTTCCAAGAGACCCAGTACTTC. Protein sequence: CASSGTSGSFQETQYF.

This clone was recorded once. The chain carries TRBV2 and TRBJ2-3; 10 bases match TRBD1. The germline gives CDR1 SNHLY, CDR2 FYNNEI. J gave up 4 bases and V 7 bases, and 14 bases lay outside the gene matches. CDR3 length equals 17 residues. CDR3 nucleotide sequence: TGTGCCAGCACCAAAAGTCCGGGACAGGGGTCGGCAGATACGCAGTATTTT. This sequence encodes CASTKSPGQGSADTQYF.

This clone showed up just once. The chain uses TRBV29-1 and TRBJ1-1; D gene uncertain. Germline loops: CDR1 SQVTM, CDR2 ANQGSEA. This CDR3 has 13 residues. V lost 7 bases, J lost 1 base, and 13 bases lay in between. This chain's CDR3 is CSAANGANTEAFF. The DNA of the CDR3 is TGCAGCGCCGCAAACGGAGCGAACACTGAAGCTTTCTTT.

This clone qualifies as medium-sized. This chain uses TRBV10-3 with TRBJ1-2, with D possibly being TRBD1 (5 bases). Trimming took 6 bases from V and 8 from J, leaving 16 bases between them. Germline lookup yields CDR1 ENHRY and CDR2 SYGVKD. The CDR3 totals 13 residues. CDR3 bases: TGTGCCATCAGATCACAGGTGTTGGTCGGCTACACCTTC. It is translated as CAIRSQVLVGYTF.

CDR3 sequence (DNA): TGTGCCAGCACCGTCAGCGTCAATCAGCCCCAGCATTTT. This sequence encodes CASTVSVNQPQHF. The chain is built from TRBV27 and TRBJ1-5; D is undetermined. Per germline, CDR1 MNHEY and CDR2 SMNVEV (reference sequence). CDR3 length equals 13 residues. Trimming removed 7 bases from V and 3 bases from J, with 10 bases in between.

The rearrangement uses TRBV7-9 and TRBJ1-2; 7 bases map to TRBD1. The CDR3 has 14 residues. The germline CDR1 and CDR2 sequences are SEHNR and FQNEAQ (reference sequence). The J segment lost 7 bases and the V segment lost 3 bases, leaving 8 bases of the junction unmatched. The CDR3 DNA sequence: TGTGCCAGCAGCTTTCAGGGGGGAACGGTTGGCTACACCTTC. It is translated as CASSFQGGTVGYTF.

The V call is TRBV5-1, the J call TRBJ2-7, with D tentatively TRBD1 or TRBD2 (5 bases each). Trimming left V 1 base short and J 2 bases short, with 16 bases between. The germline gives CDR1 SGHRS, CDR2 YFSETQ. This CDR3 spans 16 amino acids. Written as DNA, the CDR3 is TGCGCCAGCAGCTTGTCCGGGGCAGCTCTACCCTACGAGCAGTACTTC. Translation: CASSLSGAALPYEQYF. The full variable domain, with the rest looked up from reference TRBV5-1 and TRBJ2-7, is KAGVTQTPRYLIKTRGQQVTLSCSPISGHRSVSWYQQTPGQGLQFLFEYFSETQRNKGNFPGRFSGRQFSNSRSEMNVSTLELGDSALYLCASSLSGAALPYEQYFGPGTRLTVT.

J is TRBJ2-3 and V is TRBV4-2, with 7 positions matching TRBD2. V was clipped by 3 bases and J by 2 bases; unmatched bases: 5. The CDR3 runs 15 residues. Germline lookup yields CDR1 LGHNA and CDR2 YNFKEQ. Here the CDR3 DNA reads TGTGCCAGCAGCCAGGAGGCGGGAGACACAGATACGCAGTATTTT. Translated, it gives CASSQEAGDTDTQYF.

The CDR3 loop is CASSLKSSEEQFF. The CDR3, as DNA: TGTGCCAGCAGCTTAAAATCGAGCGAAGAGCAGTTCTTC. The chain combines TRBV7-9 with TRBJ2-1; D uncertain. The CDR3 is 13 amino acids. From germline, CDR1 is SEHNR and CDR2 FQNEAQ (reference sequence). V was trimmed by 2 bases and J by 10 bases, leaving 12 bases between them.

The CDR3 sequence: CASFKADTQYF. The CDR3 bases are TGCGCCAGCTTCAAAGCAGATACGCAGTATTTT. V gene TRBV5-1 combines with J gene TRBJ2-3; unclear D gene. The V gene lost 7 bases and the J gene lost 4 bases, with 7 bases spanning the gap. The V gene's germline CDR1 is SGHRS and CDR2 YFSETQ. The length of the CDR3 is 11 residues.

V and J are TRBV4-2 and TRBJ2-1; TRBD2 matches 8 bases. This CDR3 region has 16 residues. V lost 0 bases and J lost 2; bases outside the gene matches: 3. Germline V gene lookup returns CDR1 LGHNA and CDR2 YNFKEQ. CDR3 amino acids: CASSQDTSGTYNEQFF. The CDR3 bases are TGTGCCAGCAGCCAAGATACTAGCGGTACCTACAATGAGCAGTTCTTC.

The chain uses TRBV27 and TRBJ1-1; TRBD1 is a possible D gene (5 bases). V lost 5 bases, J lost 1 base, and 11 bases lay in between. The CDR3 contains 14 residues. Germline loops: CDR1 MNHEY, CDR2 SMNVEV (reference sequence). CDR3 coding DNA: TGTGCCAGCAGTCCCGAGACAGCGAACACTGAAGCTTTCTTT. Translating it yields CASSPETANTEAFF.

This clone turned up a few times. The chain uses TRBV2 and TRBJ1-5; D is unclear. The CDR3 runs 13 residues. CDR1 and CDR2 from the germline V gene are SNHLY and FYNNEI. The V end was cut by 4 bases, the J end by 0 bases, with 4 bases between. CDR3 DNA: TGTGCCAGCAGTGCAGCTAGCAATCAGCCCCAGCATTTT. As protein: CASSAASNQPQHF.

The gene calls are TRBV4-1 and TRBJ2-1, with D possibly called TRBD1 or TRBD2 (5 bases each). CDR1 MGHRA and CDR2 YSYEKL come from the germline V gene. Trimming stripped 7 bases from V and 4 bases from J, with 14 bases between. CDR3 size: 14 residues. CDR3: CASTHGTVYNEQFF. For the CDR3, the DNA is TGCGCCAGCACCCACGGGACGGTATACAATGAGCAGTTCTTC.

The V gene is TRBV10-2, the J gene TRBJ1-2; D ambiguous. CDR3 length: 13 amino acids. From germline, CDR1 is WSHSY and CDR2 SAAADI. The V and J ends lost 6 bases and 4 bases respectively, with 12 bases between them. CDR3 bases: TGCGCCAGCAGCACCCTCCGCCGCTATGGCTACACCTTC. The encoded protein is CASSTLRRYGYTF.

This chain uses TRBV5-6 with TRBJ2-7, with D perhaps matching TRBD1 (5 bases). The CDR3 is 14 amino acids. Trimming took off 7 bases at V and 1 base at J, with 15 bases between the two ends. CDR1 SGHDT and CDR2 YYEEEE come from the germline V gene. The CDR3 region is CASRLQDGSYEQYF. In DNA form, the CDR3 reads TGTGCCAGCCGTTTACAGGACGGGTCCTACGAGCAGTACTTC.

This chain uses TRBV29-1 with TRBJ1-2; D call uncertain. CDR1 is SQVTM, CDR2 ANQGSEA, per germline. This CDR3 has 14 amino acids. Deletions cut 2 bases from V and 2 bases from J, with 12 bases between. The CDR3 sequence is CSVEKYNRNYGYTF. The CDR3 bases are TGCAGCGTTGAAAAGTATAACAGAAACTATGGCTACACCTTC.

The rearrangement joins TRBV5-5 to TRBJ1-1; perhaps TRBD1 as D (6 bases). V was pared by 0 bases and J by 2 bases, with 14 bases between. Germline values: CDR1 SGHKS, CDR2 YYEKEE (reference sequence). The CDR3 extends over 16 amino acids. CDR3 in DNA: TGTGCCAGCAGCTTGGGCACGACAGGAATCAACACTGAAGCTTTCTTT. Protein: CASSLGTTGINTEAFF. Combining the CDR3 with reference TRBV5-5 and TRBJ1-1 gives the whole variable domain DAGVTQSPTHLIKTRGQQVTLRCSPISGHKSVSWYQQVLGQGPQFIFQYYEKEERGRGNFPDRFSARQFPNYSSELNVNALLLGDSALYLCASSLGTTGINTEAFFGQGTRLTVV.